Listed below are T cell receptor beta chains from one sample, sequenced in a study of T cell changes during pregnancy in multiple sclerosis. Sequencing was performed with immunoSEQ multiplex PCR; in TCRdb, only in-frame clones are kept and a portion is missing. The sample has approximately 70,000 clones, 90% to 95% seen once. The starting material was peripheral blood, obtained in the second trimester of pregnancy. The receptors were gathered from a female donor in good health, enrolled as a control in a pregnancy study. CDR3s include the opening cysteine and the closing phenylalanine or tryptophan. The D gene is left open where the match is weak.

d_call | cdr3_length | j_call | v_call | cdr3_aa | cdr3_nt
- | 15 | TRBJ1-1 | TRBV10-3 | CAISEPGGQNTEAFF | TGTGCCATCAGTGAACCCGGGGGGCAGAACACTGAAGCTTTCTTT
TRBD1 | 13 | TRBJ1-2 | TRBV5-1 | CASSTRDRTGYTF | TGCGCCAGCAGTACCCGGGACAGGACTGGCTACACCTTC
- | 16 | TRBJ1-2 | TRBV5-6 | CASSLEGGGVSYGYTF | TGTGCCAGCAGCTTGGAGGGGGGGGGAGTTTCCTATGGCTACACCTTC
TRBD1 | 16 | TRBJ1-2 | TRBV6-6 | CASSHSRTGIYYGYTF | TGTGCCAGCAGCCACTCGCGGACAGGAATCTACTATGGCTACACCTTC
- | 13 | TRBJ1-1 | TRBV6-1 | CASTPRGNTEAFF | TGTGCCAGCACCCCTCGGGGGAACACTGAAGCTTTCTTT
- | 15 | TRBJ2-2 | TRBV2 | CASSEAPGFTGELFF | TGTGCCAGCAGTGAAGCCCCAGGGTTCACCGGGGAGCTGTTTTTT
- | 15 | TRBJ2-7 | TRBV6-1 | CASSEMEGAYYEQYF | TGTGCCAGCAGTGAAATGGAGGGAGCCTACTACGAGCAGTACTTC
- | 14 | TRBJ1-5 | TRBV2 | CASKAEASGQPQHF | TGTGCCAGCAAGGCCGAGGCTAGCGGTCAGCCCCAGCATTTT
TRBD1 | 13 | TRBJ1-5 | TRBV29-1 | CSVRQGGNQPQHF | TGCAGCGTGAGACAGGGTGGCAATCAGCCCCAGCATTTT
- | 16 | TRBJ1-3 | TRBV28 | CASSWTPATSGNTIYF | TGTGCCAGCAGTTGGACACCTGCTACCTCTGGAAACACCATATATTTT
- | 18 | TRBJ2-7 | TRBV14 | CASSQVSFRAGRSYEQYF | TGTGCCAGCAGCCAAGTATCATTCAGGGCAGGCCGATCCTACGAGCAGTACTTC
TRBD1 | 15 | TRBJ2-1 | TRBV15 | CATSSRDRGYNEQFF | TGTGCCACCAGCAGCCGGGACAGGGGTTACAATGAGCAGTTCTTC